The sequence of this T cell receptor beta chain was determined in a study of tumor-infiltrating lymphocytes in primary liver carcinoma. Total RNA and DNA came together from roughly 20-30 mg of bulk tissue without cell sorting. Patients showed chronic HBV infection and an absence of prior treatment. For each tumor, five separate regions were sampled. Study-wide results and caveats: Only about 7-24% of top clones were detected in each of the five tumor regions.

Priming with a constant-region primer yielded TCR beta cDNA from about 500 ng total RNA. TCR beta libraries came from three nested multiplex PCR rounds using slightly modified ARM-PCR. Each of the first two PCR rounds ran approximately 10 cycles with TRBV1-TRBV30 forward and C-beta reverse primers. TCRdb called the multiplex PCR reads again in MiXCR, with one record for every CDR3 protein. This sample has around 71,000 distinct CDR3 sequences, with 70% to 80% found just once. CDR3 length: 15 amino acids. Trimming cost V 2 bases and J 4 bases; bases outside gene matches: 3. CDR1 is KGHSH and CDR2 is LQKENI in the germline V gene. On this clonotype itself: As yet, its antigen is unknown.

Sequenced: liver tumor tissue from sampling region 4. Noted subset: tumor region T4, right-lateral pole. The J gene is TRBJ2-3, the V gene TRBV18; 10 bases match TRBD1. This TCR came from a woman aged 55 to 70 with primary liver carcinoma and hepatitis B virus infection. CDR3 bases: TGTGCCAGCTCACCAGGGACAGGGGAAGCAGATACGCAGTATTTT. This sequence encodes CASSPGTGEADTQYF.